This entry lists 31 T cell receptor beta chains sequenced from one sample in a study of cytomegalovirus exposure and HLA in healthy donors. PCR primers comprised 60 Vbeta and 13 Jbeta primers. The method was immunoSEQ multiplex PCR; TCRdb's version includes in-frame clones alone and lacks a portion of them. The sample includes about 150,000 clones, roughly 81% of them seen just once. The sequenced sample consisted of PBMCs. The receptors come from a man younger than 45 in good health and CMV-seropositive.

The CDR3 DNA reads TGTGCCAGCAGCCTACTAGCGGGGGAAACCGGGGAGCTGTTTTTT. Its translation: CASSLLAGETGELFF. This chain connects TRBV7-3 to TRBJ2-2, with 11 bases fitting TRBD2. The CDR3 totals 15 residues. Germline-derived CDR1 and CDR2 are SGHTA and FQGTGA. V dropped 5 bases and J dropped 5; count of bases not matched to a gene: 4.

The J gene is TRBJ1-2, the V gene TRBV19; D remains ambiguous. Per the germline V gene, CDR1 is LNHDA and CDR2 is SQIVND (reference sequence). CDR3 length: 15 residues. The V end was cut by 4 bases, the J end by 4 bases, with 16 bases between. The CDR3 reads CASSTTVGGRYGYTF. The DNA of the CDR3 is TGTGCCAGTAGTACGACGGTAGGAGGCCGCTATGGCTACACCTTC.

At least ten counts were recorded for this clone. The chain joins TRBV13 to TRBJ2-1; 7 positions agree with TRBD1. The length of the CDR3 is 15 residues. CDR1 and CDR2 from the germline V gene are PRHDT and FYEKMQ (reference sequence). V lost 5 bases, J lost 4 bases, and 8 bases stayed unmatched. The CDR3 DNA is TGTGCCAGCAGCCCACTAGGGGGCGGATACAATGAGCAGTTCTTC. Translating gives CASSPLGGGYNEQFF.

V and J are TRBV4-1 and TRBJ2-3; the match to TRBD2 covers 9 bases. The germline V gene encodes CDR1 MGHRA and CDR2 YSYEKL. Trimming cost V 3 bases and J 14 bases; bases outside gene matches: 9. The CDR3 loop spans 13 amino acids. CDR3 in amino acids: CASSQGPGLAPYF. Written as DNA, the CDR3 is TGCGCCAGCAGCCAGGGACCGGGACTAGCTCCGTATTTT.

This rearrangement joins TRBV21-1 to TRBJ2-6; TRBD1, the table's D call, lacks a check against the DNA. TRBV21-1 is a documented pseudogene. The CDR3 is 19 amino acids. The CDR3: CASSSPRDRRDSGANVLTF. CDR3 in DNA: TGTGCCAGCAGCTCTCCGCGGGACAGGCGCGACTCTGGGGCCAACGTCCTGACTTTC.

In DNA, the CDR3 is TGCGCCAGCAGCCCCACGCGGGGGAGCAATCAGCCCCAGCATTTT. Translating it yields CASSPTRGSNQPQHF. V usage is TRBV4-3 and J usage is TRBJ1-5; maybe TRBD1 (5 bases). The CDR3 runs to 15 residues. Trimming cost V 4 bases and J 1 base, with 11 bases left between them. Germline CDR1 reads LGHNA; CDR2 reads YSLEER.

This sequence joins TRBV10-1 and TRBJ2-3; 10 bases agree with TRBD2. This CDR3 region has 16 residues. Germline V lookup: CDR1 WNHNN, CDR2 SYGVQD (reference sequence). V lost 2 bases and J lost 2; bases outside the gene matches: 4. For the CDR3, the DNA is TGCGCCAGCAGTGAGATTAGCGGGAGGCCCACAGATACGCAGTATTTT. This sequence encodes CASSEISGRPTDTQYF.

The J gene is TRBJ2-7, the V gene TRBV7-9, with a tentative D call TRBD1 (5 bases). Per germline, CDR1 SEHNR and CDR2 FQNEAQ (reference sequence). V gave up 8 bases and J gave up 0 bases, with 14 bases separating them. The CDR3 runs 14 residues. The CDR3 sequence: CASEPKQDSYEQYF. The CDR3 nucleotides read TGTGCCAGCGAGCCTAAACAGGACTCCTACGAGCAGTACTTC.

The chain recombines TRBV5-7 with TRBJ1-1; possibly TRBD1 for D (5 bases). TRBV5-7 is given ORF status, its function remaining uncertain. CDR3 size: 11 residues. V lost 5 bases to trimming and J lost 14 bases, with 16 bases between them. CDR3 coding DNA: TGTGCCAGCAGGGGGGGGAGTTATCGCTTCTTT. This translates into CASRGGSYRFF.

Written as DNA, the CDR3 is TGTGCCAGCAGCGTCAGGGGTTCTGACACTGAAGCTTTCTTT. This gives the protein CASSVRGSDTEAFF. The gene calls are TRBV9 and TRBJ1-1; tentative D call: TRBD1 (6 bases). CDR3 length equals 14 residues. The germline V and J ends were trimmed by 2 bases and 3 bases, with 11 bases remaining between them. Germline lookup yields CDR1 SGDLS and CDR2 YYNGEE.

The chain joins TRBV6-6 to TRBJ2-5; no clear D. Germline V CDR1 and CDR2: MNHNY, SVGAGI (reference sequence). V was clipped by 2 bases and J by 2 bases, with 6 bases between them. This CDR3 region has 13 residues. Here the CDR3 reads CASSYGPQETQYF. As DNA, the CDR3 is TGTGCCAGCAGTTACGGGCCTCAAGAGACCCAGTACTTC.

The CDR3 DNA reads TGTGCCAGCAGCGGAGGGACTAGCGGGCGCACAGATACGCAGTATTTT. Its protein is CASSGGTSGRTDTQYF. This rearrangement joins TRBV9 to TRBJ2-3; 12 bases agree with TRBD2. The germline CDR1 and CDR2 sequences are SGDLS and YYNGEE. The CDR3 length is 16 residues. With 3 bases clipped from V and 1 base from J, the junction kept 3 bases outside the gene matches.

The chain links TRBV7-2 to TRBJ2-7; 7 bases are a match to TRBD1. The trim removed 4 bases at V and 2 bases at J, leaving 5 bases unmatched. Germline V lookup: CDR1 SGHTA, CDR2 FQGNSA. CDR3 length: 14 amino acids. CDR3 DNA sequence: TGTGCCAGCAGCTCGCGACAGGGTACCTACGAGCAGTACTTC. This encodes CASSSRQGTYEQYF.

The chain employs TRBV5-1 and TRBJ2-1; D is ambiguous. The CDR3 covers 14 residues. Germline-derived CDR1 and CDR2 are SGHRS and YFSETQ. Trimming took off 0 bases at V and 3 bases at J, with 7 bases between the two ends. CDR3 sequence (DNA): TGCGCCAGCAGCTTGGAGTACTACTACAATGAGCAGTTCTTC. Protein product: CASSLEYYYNEQFF.

In this sample, this clone turned up once. V gene TRBV9 combines with J gene TRBJ1-2; D unresolved. CDR1 and CDR2 (germline): SGDLS, YYNGEE. The CDR3 runs 16 residues. Between the trimmed V and J ends, which lost 0 bases and 0 bases, there was a span of 12 bases. CDR3 in amino acids: CASSVAPYKTNYGYTF. The CDR3 DNA sequence: TGTGCCAGCAGCGTAGCCCCATACAAGACTAACTATGGCTACACCTTC.

This clone was observed a few times. The V call is TRBV5-1, the J call TRBJ1-4; D is unresolved. Between the trimmed V and J ends, which lost 1 base and 0 bases, there was a span of 4 bases. The CDR3 is 14 residues long. Germline V gene lookup returns CDR1 SGHRS and CDR2 YFSETQ. CDR3 nucleotides: TGCGCCAGCAGCTTGACAACAACTAATGAAAAACTGTTTTTT. Its protein product is CASSLTTTNEKLFF.

The V gene is TRBV19, the J gene TRBJ2-1; 7 bases fit TRBD1. Trimming at V came to 5 bases and at J to 5 bases, leaving 9 bases not matched to a gene. Germline assignment: CDR1 LNHDA and CDR2 SQIVND (reference sequence). There are 15 residues in the CDR3. CDR3 protein: CASSSRNTGDNEQFF. Here the CDR3 DNA reads TGTGCCAGTAGTTCACGGAATACAGGGGACAATGAGCAGTTCTTC.

This clone was observed a handful of times. The chain links TRBV4-3 to TRBJ2-1; TRBD2 agrees at 7 bases. Germline CDR1 is LGHNA and CDR2 is YSLEER. The CDR3 covers 15 residues. With 1 base clipped from V and 6 bases from J, the junction kept 6 bases outside the gene matches. CDR3 sequence: CASSQGEGHTNEQFF. CDR3 nucleotide sequence: TGCGCCAGCAGCCAAGGGGAGGGCCACACCAATGAGCAGTTCTTC.

The V and J genes are TRBV11-3 and TRBJ2-5, with a possible D match to TRBD1 (5 bases). The V and J ends lost 7 bases and 3 bases respectively, with 18 bases between them. This CDR3 is 15 amino acids long. Germline V gives CDR1 SGHNT, CDR2 YENEEA. CDR3 region: CASTRQGEGEETQYF. DNA of the CDR3: TGTGCCAGCACTCGTCAAGGGGAAGGAGAAGAGACCCAGTACTTC.

The V call is TRBV5-5, the J call TRBJ2-7, with a tentative D call TRBD2 (6 bases). Germline V gene data show CDR1 as SGHKS and CDR2 as YYEKEE (reference sequence). The CDR3 is 12 residues long. This chain's CDR3 is CASSLRRAGGAV. The CDR3 nucleotides read TGTGCCAGCAGCCTTAGGAGGGCAGGAGGGGCCGTC.

The chain is built from TRBV29-1 and TRBJ1-1, with 9 positions matching TRBD1. Germline V CDR1 and CDR2: SQVTM, ANQGSEA. The V gene end was trimmed by 6 bases and the J gene end by 2 bases; junction bases not matched to a gene: 13. CDR3 length: 16 residues. CDR3 sequence reads: CSVTRDRVTLNTEAFF. CDR3 DNA: TGCAGCGTAACCAGGGACAGGGTAACCCTCAACACTGAAGCTTTCTTT. Full variable domain (missing parts from reference TRBV29-1 and TRBJ1-1): SAVISQKPSRDICQRGTSLTIQCQVDSQVTMMFWYRQQPGQSLTLIATANQGSEATYESGFVIDKFPISRPNLTFSTLTVSNMSPEDSSIYLCSVTRDRVTLNTEAFFGQGTRLTVV.

Worth noting for this clone: Different DNA sequences within this sample yield the same CDR3. V is TRBV5-1 and J is TRBJ1-1, with 8 bases lining up with TRBD1. The junction had 3 bases not matched to a gene; V was cut back by 0 bases and J by 2 bases. Germline loops: CDR1 SGHRS, CDR2 YFSETQ. The CDR3 is 15 amino acids. Here the CDR3 DNA reads TGCGCCAGCAGCTTGGACGGACAGGGAAACACTGAAGCTTTCTTT. It encodes CASSLDGQGNTEAFF.

This clone was observed once. At one of its ends the junction is not consistent with the germline gene, which may arise from a read error. The identical CDR3 is also encoded by other nucleotide sequences in the sample. J is TRBJ1-1 and V is TRBV2; D is unresolved. This CDR3 is 14 amino acids long. The V gene's germline CDR1 is SNHLY and CDR2 FYNNEI. CDR3 residues: CASDTREVNTEAFF. In nucleotides, the CDR3 is TGTGCCAGCGATACACGGGAGGTGAACACCGAAGCTTTCTTT.

The chain links TRBV5-6 to TRBJ2-1; 10 bases agree with TRBD2. This CDR3 has 17 residues. Germline values: CDR1 SGHDT, CDR2 YYEEEE. J lost 3 bases, V lost 0 bases, and 6 bases had no gene match. The CDR3 spells CASSLGPTSGDYNEQFF. In DNA, the CDR3 is TGTGCCAGCAGCTTGGGCCCTACTAGCGGGGACTACAATGAGCAGTTCTTC.

This chain links TRBV30 with TRBJ2-7, with D possibly matching TRBD1 (6 bases). The length of the CDR3 is 14 residues. V lost 2 bases and J lost 2, with 13 bases in between. Germline CDR1 is GTSNPN and CDR2 is SVGIG (reference sequence). The CDR3 loop reads CAWSPGQYTYEQYF. The CDR3 region has the DNA TGTGCCTGGAGTCCCGGACAGTATACCTACGAGCAGTACTTC.

The chain combines TRBV25-1 with TRBJ2-1; 8 positions match TRBD1. The CDR3 sequence is 18 residues long. Germline assignment: CDR1 MGHDK and CDR2 SYGVNS. Trimming removed 6 bases from V and 5 bases from J; junction bases left unmatched: 18. The chain's CDR3 is CASREAFRGPLSNNEQFF. CDR3 nucleotides: TGTGCCAGCAGAGAAGCATTCAGGGGGCCCCTATCTAACAATGAGCAGTTCTTC.

V usage is TRBV2 and J usage is TRBJ2-5; 7 bases are a match to TRBD1. The CDR3 runs 14 residues. CDR1 and CDR2 (germline): SNHLY, FYNNEI. V shed 6 bases, J shed 0 bases, and the junction held 4 bases outside the gene matches. The chain's CDR3 is CASSADRDQETQYF. The CDR3 nucleotides read TGTGCCAGCAGCGCCGACAGGGACCAAGAGACCCAGTACTTC.

The chain joins TRBV2 to TRBJ2-5, with 7 bases matching TRBD1. There are 13 residues in the CDR3. In germline, CDR1 is SNHLY, CDR2 FYNNEI. V was clipped by 8 bases and J by 2 bases; unmatched bases: 5. CDR3 nucleotide sequence: TGTGCCAGCCGGCCGACAGGGCAAGAGACCCAGTACTTC. Encoded protein: CASRPTGQETQYF.

V usage is TRBV7-2 and J usage is TRBJ2-3, with a possible D match to TRBD2 (5 bases). The CDR3 is 14 residues long. Germline assignment: CDR1 SGHTA and CDR2 FQGNSA. Trimming pared 2 bases from V and 1 base from J, leaving 7 bases between. Written as DNA, the CDR3 is TGTGCCAGCAGCTTAATGCGGGGCACAGATACGCAGTATTTT. It codes for CASSLMRGTDTQYF.

This clone was observed a handful of times. This sequence joins TRBV4-1 and TRBJ2-5, with D uncertain. V lost 4 bases to trimming and J lost 5 bases, with 11 bases between them. This CDR3 is 13 amino acids long. Germline-derived CDR1 and CDR2 are MGHRA and YSYEKL. The CDR3 spells CASSRDLRETQYF. CDR3 nucleotides: TGCGCCAGCAGCCGCGACTTGAGGGAGACCCAGTACTTC.

The chain recombines TRBV29-1 with TRBJ1-1; tentatively, D is TRBD1 (5 bases). The CDR3 consists of 14 residues. The germline gives CDR1 SQVTM, CDR2 ANQGSEA. The V end was cut by 6 bases, the J end by 4 bases, with 18 bases between. The chain's CDR3 is CSVLNQGSGTEAFF. The CDR3, as DNA: TGCAGCGTCCTCAACCAGGGTTCTGGCACTGAAGCTTTCTTT.